The present entry profiles one T cell receptor (beta chain) with its context. The data stem from a study of shared clonotypes between healthy human individuals. The overall study: Contributing individuals were a couple of females and a few males aged 18 to 49.

V was shortened by 5 bases and J by 1 base, with 5 bases between the two germline ends. Per the germline V gene, CDR1 is SEHNR and CDR2 is FQNEAQ (reference sequence). The CDR3 has 12 amino acids. Spread over ten immunoSEQ deep assay plates, unsorted PBMC DNA underwent sequencing. Data came from immunoSEQ multiplex PCR; TCRdb stores just in-frame clones and leaves some out. The sample contains approximately 470,000 clones, 60% to 80% of which appear only once. The chain has TRBV7-9 and TRBJ1-1, with D hard to call. Material: PBMCs. The receptor's source is a woman aged 40 to 50 in good health. Some clones in this sample may be carry-over from other donors' samples. CDR3 sequence: CASSRENTEAFF. Here the CDR3 DNA reads TGTGCCAGCAGCCGAGAGAACACTGAAGCTTTCTTT.